This TCR beta chain is from a study of CD4+ T cells in melanoma. Sequencing was performed with immunoSEQ multiplex PCR; in TCRdb, only in-frame clones are kept and a portion is missing. The sample yields 13,000 to 15,000 clones, less than 65% seen once. The germline CDR1 and CDR2 sequences are SGHTA and FQGTGA. V was trimmed by 1 base and J by 7 bases, leaving 11 bases between them. The CDR3 is 13 amino acids. The receptor was isolated from a human donor with melanoma. The sequencing sample was made of cells from a culture (not recorded whether cultured in vitro). The chain has TRBV7-3 and TRBJ2-7, with D perhaps TRBD2 (6 bases). DNA of the CDR3: TGTGCCAGCAGCTTAATGGGCGCGGGAGAGCAGTACTTC. This codes for CASSLMGAGEQYF. Using reference TRBV7-3 and TRBJ2-7 for the parts outside the CDR3, the full variable domain is GAGVSQTPSNKVTEKGKYVELRCDPISGHTALYWYRQSLGQGPEFLIYFQGTGAADDSGLPNDRFFAVRPEGSVSTLKIQRTERGDSAVYLCASSLMGAGEQYFGPGTRLTVT.